Each of the 14 T cell receptor beta chains below was sequenced from the same sample in a study of blood T cell repertoires in COVID-19. The protocol was immunoSEQ multiplex PCR, while the TCRdb copy is restricted to in-frame clones and leaves out a portion. The table includes about 120,000 clones, approximately 90% detected once. Sequenced: peripheral blood. Receptors originate from a woman older than 75 with acute or convalescent COVID-19.

The CDR3 sequence is CASKSGGRIYGYTF. Here the CDR3 DNA reads TGTGCCAGCAAATCCGGAGGGCGCATCTATGGCTACACCTTC. V gene TRBV2 combines with J gene TRBJ1-2, with unresolved D. Trimming pared 7 bases from V and 4 bases from J, leaving 16 bases between. Germline V gives CDR1 SNHLY, CDR2 FYNNEI. The CDR3 spans 14 residues.

The chain has TRBV4-2 and TRBJ1-4; 11 bases line up with TRBD1. Trimming took 3 bases from V and 0 from J; bases not matched to a gene: 12. Germline V CDR1 and CDR2: LGHNA, YNFKEQ. This CDR3 contains 20 residues. The CDR3 sequence: CASSHRPTGTGGSTNEKLFF. The CDR3 DNA sequence: TGTGCCAGCAGCCATCGCCCTACCGGGACAGGGGGATCAACTAATGAAAAACTGTTTTTT.

The V and J genes are TRBV5-8 and TRBJ1-2; D unclear. The germline V and J ends were trimmed by 2 bases and 3 bases, with 17 bases remaining between them. Germline V gene sequence: CDR1 SGHTS, CDR2 YDEGEE. There are 16 residues in the CDR3. The CDR3 bases are TGTGCCAGCAGCTTCGGGAGGGCGTCAAAAGACTATGGCTACACCTTC. It translates to CASSFGRASKDYGYTF.

The chain links TRBV7-2 to TRBJ2-7, with TRBD1 matching over 9 bases. The length of the CDR3 is 16 residues. Germline V gene sequence: CDR1 SGHTA, CDR2 FQGNSA. V gave up 5 bases and J gave up 5 bases; unmatched junction bases: 13. CDR3 sequence (DNA): TGTGCCAGCAGCCAGGCCACCGGGACAGGGTCCCACGAGCAGTACTTC. Residues: CASSQATGTGSHEQYF.

The V call is TRBV19, the J call TRBJ1-5; no firm D call. Germline values: CDR1 LNHDA, CDR2 SQIVND (reference sequence). There are 12 residues in the CDR3. V shed 5 bases and J shed 5 bases, with 7 bases lying between them. CDR3 sequence reads: CASSFRYQPQHF. CDR3 bases: TGTGCCAGTAGTTTCCGTTATCAGCCCCAGCATTTT.

The chain couples TRBV5-1 to TRBJ2-1; D not certain. Germline CDR1 SGHRS, CDR2 YFSETQ. This CDR3 comprises 11 residues. Trimming took off 0 bases at V and 8 bases at J, with 3 bases between the two ends. The CDR3 reads CASSLVDEQFF. The DNA of the CDR3 is TGCGCCAGCAGCTTGGTCGATGAGCAGTTCTTC.

The table lists this clone with a count of one. The chain employs TRBV28 and TRBJ1-1; no reliable D call. Germline values: CDR1 MDHEN, CDR2 SYDVKM. V gave up 4 bases and J gave up 0 bases, with 12 bases separating them. This CDR3 is 15 amino acids long. The CDR3 protein is CASSWARYLNTEAFF. Written as DNA, the CDR3 is TGTGCCAGCAGTTGGGCCAGGTACTTGAACACTGAAGCTTTCTTT.

This chain uses TRBV2 with TRBJ2-2; TRBD1 matches 11 bases. The V gene end was trimmed by 8 bases and the J gene end by 3 bases; junction bases not matched to a gene: 2. The CDR3 consists of 14 residues. Germline CDR1 reads SNHLY; CDR2 reads FYNNEI. CDR3 sequence: CASGTGGDTGELFF. The DNA for the CDR3 is TGTGCCAGCGGGACAGGGGGAGACACCGGGGAGCTGTTTTTT.

This chain joins TRBV5-5 and TRBJ2-1; 13 bases align to TRBD2. This CDR3 comprises 19 residues. CDR1 and CDR2 from the germline V gene are SGHKS and YYEKEE (reference sequence). V dropped 0 bases and J dropped 0; count of bases not matched to a gene: 6. The CDR3 protein is CASSLGLAGGQSSYNEQFF. CDR3 bases: TGTGCCAGCAGCTTGGGACTAGCGGGAGGCCAGAGCTCCTACAATGAGCAGTTCTTC.

This clone was counted a few times. V gene TRBV9 combines with J gene TRBJ2-7; 8 bases align to TRBD2. The length of the CDR3 is 14 residues. In germline, CDR1 is SGDLS, CDR2 YYNGEE. Trimming cost V 4 bases and J 0 bases; bases outside gene matches: 3. The CDR3 sequence: CASSKLAASYEQYF. CDR3 nucleotides: TGTGCCAGCAGCAAACTAGCGGCCTCCTACGAGCAGTACTTC.

In this sample, this clone turned up a few times. This sequence joins TRBV5-5 and TRBJ2-1; 7 bases fit TRBD2. CDR3 size: 17 residues. The V segment lost 2 bases and the J segment 3 bases; nucleotides outside the gene matches: 11. Germline lookup yields CDR1 SGHKS and CDR2 YYEKEE (reference sequence). The CDR3 nucleotides are TGTGCCAGCAGCTTTCTAGCGGACACACCCGGCTACAATGAGCAGTTCTTC. This sequence encodes CASSFLADTPGYNEQFF. The full variable domain, with the rest looked up from reference TRBV5-5 and TRBJ2-1, is DAGVTQSPTHLIKTRGQQVTLRCSPISGHKSVSWYQQVLGQGPQFIFQYYEKEERGRGNFPDRFSARQFPNYSSELNVNALLLGDSALYLCASSFLADTPGYNEQFFGPGTRLTVL.

The genes are TRBV9 and TRBJ1-2, with D perhaps matching TRBD1 (5 bases). V was clipped by 0 bases and J by 2 bases, with 20 bases between them. The CDR3 runs 18 residues. Germline V gene lookup returns CDR1 SGDLS and CDR2 YYNGEE. CDR3 loop: CASSVEGQPPTVNYGYTF. The CDR3 DNA reads TGTGCCAGCAGCGTAGAGGGGCAGCCGCCCACCGTAAACTATGGCTACACCTTC.

J is TRBJ1-4 and V is TRBV19, with 10 nucleotides matching TRBD1. V was pared by 2 bases and J by 8 bases, with 5 bases of the junction left unmatched. CDR1 LNHDA and CDR2 SQIVND come from the germline V gene (reference sequence). This CDR3 spans 15 amino acids. The CDR3 loop is CASSIQGQGGEKLFF. The CDR3 DNA is TGTGCCAGTAGTATACAAGGACAGGGGGGCGAAAAACTGTTTTTT.

This clone has only a few counts. The chain is built from TRBV11-2 and TRBJ2-1; D possibly corresponds to TRBD1 (5 bases). The CDR3 is 15 residues long. V was clipped by 5 bases and J by 3 bases, with 14 bases between them. Germline CDR1 SGHAT, CDR2 FQNNGV. In DNA form, the CDR3 reads TGTGCCAGCAGCCCAGGGCAGGGTGGCTACAATGAGCAGTTCTTC. The encoded protein is CASSPGQGGYNEQFF.